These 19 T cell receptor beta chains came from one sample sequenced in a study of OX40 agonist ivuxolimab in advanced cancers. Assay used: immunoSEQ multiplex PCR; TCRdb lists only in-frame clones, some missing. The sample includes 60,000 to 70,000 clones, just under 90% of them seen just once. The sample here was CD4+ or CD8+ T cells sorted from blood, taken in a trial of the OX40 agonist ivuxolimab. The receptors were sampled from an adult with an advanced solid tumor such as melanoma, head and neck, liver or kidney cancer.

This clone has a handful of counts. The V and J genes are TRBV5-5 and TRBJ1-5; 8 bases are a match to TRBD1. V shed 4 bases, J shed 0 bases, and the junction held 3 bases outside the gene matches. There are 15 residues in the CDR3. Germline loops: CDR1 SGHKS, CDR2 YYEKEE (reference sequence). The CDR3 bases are TGTGCCAGCAGCGGACAGGGTTATAGCAATCAGCCCCAGCATTTT. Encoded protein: CASSGQGYSNQPQHF.

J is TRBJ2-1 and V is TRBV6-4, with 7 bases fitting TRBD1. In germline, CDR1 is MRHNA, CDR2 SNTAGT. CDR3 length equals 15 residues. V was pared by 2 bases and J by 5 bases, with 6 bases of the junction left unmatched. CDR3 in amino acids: CASSDLDRVNNEQFF. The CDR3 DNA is TGTGCCAGCAGTGACCTTGACAGGGTCAACAATGAGCAGTTCTTC.

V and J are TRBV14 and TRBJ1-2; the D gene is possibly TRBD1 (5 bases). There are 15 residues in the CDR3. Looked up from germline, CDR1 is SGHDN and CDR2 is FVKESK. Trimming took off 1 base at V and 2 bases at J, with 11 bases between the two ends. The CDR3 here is CASSQVSGWNYGYTF. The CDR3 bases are TGTGCCAGCAGCCAAGTTTCAGGGTGGAACTATGGCTACACCTTC.

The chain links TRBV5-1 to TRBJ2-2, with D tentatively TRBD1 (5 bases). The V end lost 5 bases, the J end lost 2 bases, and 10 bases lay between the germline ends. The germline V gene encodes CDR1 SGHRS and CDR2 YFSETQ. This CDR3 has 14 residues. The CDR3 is CASRETDNTGELFF. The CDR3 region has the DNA TGCGCCAGCAGGGAGACAGATAACACCGGGGAGCTGTTTTTT.

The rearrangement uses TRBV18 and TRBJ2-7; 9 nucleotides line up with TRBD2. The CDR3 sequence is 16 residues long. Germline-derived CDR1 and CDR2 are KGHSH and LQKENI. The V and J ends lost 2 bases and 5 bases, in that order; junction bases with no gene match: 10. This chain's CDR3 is CASSPIPSSGMNEQYF. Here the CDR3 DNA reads TGTGCCAGCTCACCAATACCCTCTAGCGGGATGAACGAGCAGTACTTC.

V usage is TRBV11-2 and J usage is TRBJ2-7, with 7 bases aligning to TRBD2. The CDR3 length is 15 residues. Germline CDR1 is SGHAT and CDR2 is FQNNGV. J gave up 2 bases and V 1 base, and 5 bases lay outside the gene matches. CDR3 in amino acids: CASSLGLATTYEQYF. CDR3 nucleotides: TGTGCCAGCAGCTTAGGACTAGCAACTACCTACGAGCAGTACTTC.

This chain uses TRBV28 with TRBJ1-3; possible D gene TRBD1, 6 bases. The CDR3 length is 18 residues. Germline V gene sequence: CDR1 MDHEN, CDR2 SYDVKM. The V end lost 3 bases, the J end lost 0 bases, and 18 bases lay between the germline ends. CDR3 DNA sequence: TGTGCCAGCAGTTTGGGGGTGGCGGGGGCATTCTCTGGAAACACCATATATTTT. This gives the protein CASSLGVAGAFSGNTIYF.

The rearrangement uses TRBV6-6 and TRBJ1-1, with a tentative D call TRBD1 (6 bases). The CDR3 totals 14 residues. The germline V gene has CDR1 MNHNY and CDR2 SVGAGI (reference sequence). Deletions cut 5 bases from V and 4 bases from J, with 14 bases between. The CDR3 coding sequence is TGTGCCAGCAGTGGACAGAGAACTATCACTGAAGCTTTCTTT. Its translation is CASSGQRTITEAFF.

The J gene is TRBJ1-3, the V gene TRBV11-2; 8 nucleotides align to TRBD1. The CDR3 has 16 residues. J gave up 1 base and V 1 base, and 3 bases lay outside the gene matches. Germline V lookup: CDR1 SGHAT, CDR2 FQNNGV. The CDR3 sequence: CASSLVWTGSGNTIYF. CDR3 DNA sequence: TGTGCCAGCAGCTTAGTTTGGACAGGGTCTGGAAACACCATATATTTT.

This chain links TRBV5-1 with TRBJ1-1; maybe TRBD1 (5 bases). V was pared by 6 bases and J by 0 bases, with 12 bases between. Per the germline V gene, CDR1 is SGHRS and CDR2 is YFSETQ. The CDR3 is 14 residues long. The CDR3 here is CASTLGVLNTEAFF. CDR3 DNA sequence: TGCGCCAGCACGTTGGGGGTTTTGAACACTGAAGCTTTCTTT.

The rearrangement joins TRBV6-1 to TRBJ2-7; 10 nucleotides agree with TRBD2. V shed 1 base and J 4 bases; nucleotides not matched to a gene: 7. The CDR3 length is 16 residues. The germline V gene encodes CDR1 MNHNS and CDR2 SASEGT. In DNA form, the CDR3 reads TGTGCCAGCAGTGAAGGCCCTAGCGGGGGTAGGTACGAGCAGTACTTC. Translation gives CASSEGPSGGRYEQYF.

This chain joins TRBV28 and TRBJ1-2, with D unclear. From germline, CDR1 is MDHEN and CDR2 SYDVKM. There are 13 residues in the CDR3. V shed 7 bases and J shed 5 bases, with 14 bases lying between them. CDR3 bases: TGTGCCAGCACTGCCGACCCGGCGTATGGCTACACCTTC. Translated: CASTADPAYGYTF.

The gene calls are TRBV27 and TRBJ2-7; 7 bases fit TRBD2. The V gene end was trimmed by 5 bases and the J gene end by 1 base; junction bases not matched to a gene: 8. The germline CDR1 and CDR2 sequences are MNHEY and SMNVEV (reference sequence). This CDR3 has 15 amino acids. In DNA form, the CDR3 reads TGTGCCAGCAGTACCCAGTGGGGGGGATCCTACGAGCAGTACTTC. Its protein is CASSTQWGGSYEQYF.

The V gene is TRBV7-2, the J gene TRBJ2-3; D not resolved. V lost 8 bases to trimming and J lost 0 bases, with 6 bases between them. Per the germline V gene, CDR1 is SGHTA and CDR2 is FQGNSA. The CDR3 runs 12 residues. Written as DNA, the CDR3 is TGTGCCAGCTTAGGGAGCACAGATACGCAGTATTTT. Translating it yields CASLGSTDTQYF.

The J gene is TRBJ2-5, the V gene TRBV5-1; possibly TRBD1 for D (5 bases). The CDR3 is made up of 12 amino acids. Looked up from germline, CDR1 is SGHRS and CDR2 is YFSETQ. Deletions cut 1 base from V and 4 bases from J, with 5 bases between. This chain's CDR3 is CASSLTGETQYF. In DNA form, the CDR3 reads TGCGCCAGCAGCTTGACAGGAGAGACCCAGTACTTC.

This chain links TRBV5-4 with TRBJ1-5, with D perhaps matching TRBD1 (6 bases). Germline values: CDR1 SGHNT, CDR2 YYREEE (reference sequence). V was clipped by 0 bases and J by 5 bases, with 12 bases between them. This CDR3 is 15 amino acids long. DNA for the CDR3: TGTGCCAGCAGCTTGGGGGGGCCCGGGGATCAGCCCCAGCATTTT. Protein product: CASSLGGPGDQPQHF.

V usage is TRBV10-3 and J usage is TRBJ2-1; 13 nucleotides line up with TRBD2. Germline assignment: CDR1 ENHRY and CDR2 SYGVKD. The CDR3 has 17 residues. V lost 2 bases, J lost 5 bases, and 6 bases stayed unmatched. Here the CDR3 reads CAISEQAGTSGNNEQFF. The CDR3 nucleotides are TGTGCCATCAGTGAGCAGGCCGGGACTAGCGGGAACAATGAGCAGTTCTTC.

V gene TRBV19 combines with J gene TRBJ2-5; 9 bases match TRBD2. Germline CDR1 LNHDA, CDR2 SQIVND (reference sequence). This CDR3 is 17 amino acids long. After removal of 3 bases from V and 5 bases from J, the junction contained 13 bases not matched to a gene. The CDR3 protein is CASSIRSSGMPEETQYF. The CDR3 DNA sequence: TGTGCCAGTAGTATTCGGTCTAGCGGGATGCCCGAGGAGACCCAGTACTTC.

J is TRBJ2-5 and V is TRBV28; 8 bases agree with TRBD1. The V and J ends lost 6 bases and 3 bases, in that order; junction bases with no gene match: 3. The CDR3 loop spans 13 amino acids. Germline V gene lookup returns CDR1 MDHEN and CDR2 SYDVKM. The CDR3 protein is CASRGTGKETQYF. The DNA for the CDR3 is TGTGCCAGCAGAGGGACAGGAAAAGAGACCCAGTACTTC.